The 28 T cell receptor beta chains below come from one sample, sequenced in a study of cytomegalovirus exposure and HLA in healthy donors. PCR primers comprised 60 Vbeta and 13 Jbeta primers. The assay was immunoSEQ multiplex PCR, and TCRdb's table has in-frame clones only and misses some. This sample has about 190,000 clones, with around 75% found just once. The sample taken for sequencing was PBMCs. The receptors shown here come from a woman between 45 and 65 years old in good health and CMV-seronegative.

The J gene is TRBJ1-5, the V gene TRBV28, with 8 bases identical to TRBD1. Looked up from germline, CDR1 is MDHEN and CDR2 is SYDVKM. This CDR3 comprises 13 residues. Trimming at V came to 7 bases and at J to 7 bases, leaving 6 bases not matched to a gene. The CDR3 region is CASTVTGDQPQHF. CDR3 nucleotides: TGTGCCAGCACCGTGACAGGGGACCAGCCCCAGCATTTT.

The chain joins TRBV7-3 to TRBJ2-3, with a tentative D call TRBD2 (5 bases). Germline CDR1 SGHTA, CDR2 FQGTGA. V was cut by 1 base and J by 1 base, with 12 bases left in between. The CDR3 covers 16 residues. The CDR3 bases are TGTGCCAGCAGCTTAAGCGTAGCGATTGGCACAGATACGCAGTATTTT. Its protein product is CASSLSVAIGTDTQYF.

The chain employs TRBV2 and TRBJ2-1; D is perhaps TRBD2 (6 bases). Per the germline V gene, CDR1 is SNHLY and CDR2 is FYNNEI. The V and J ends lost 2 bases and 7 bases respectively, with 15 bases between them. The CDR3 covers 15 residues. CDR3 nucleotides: TGTGCCAGCAGTGAACAGCGGGCACTCAAAAATGAGCAGTTCTTC. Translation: CASSEQRALKNEQFF.

The CDR3 loop is CASSVVERGGRGTTDTQYF. DNA for the CDR3: TGTGCCAGCAGCGTAGTGGAGCGGGGGGGCCGGGGAACCACAGATACGCAGTATTTT. The V gene is TRBV9, the J gene TRBJ2-3; 10 bases align to TRBD2. Per the germline V gene, CDR1 is SGDLS and CDR2 is YYNGEE. There are 19 residues in the CDR3. The V gene end was trimmed by 0 bases and the J gene end by 2 bases; junction bases not matched to a gene: 12.

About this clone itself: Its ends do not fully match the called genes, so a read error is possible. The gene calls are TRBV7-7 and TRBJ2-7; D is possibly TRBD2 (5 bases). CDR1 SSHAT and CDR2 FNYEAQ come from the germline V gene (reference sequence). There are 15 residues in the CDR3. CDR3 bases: TGTGCTAGCAGCCCCCTCCCGGAGGCTACCTACGAGCAGTACTTC. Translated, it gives CASSPLPEATYEQYF.

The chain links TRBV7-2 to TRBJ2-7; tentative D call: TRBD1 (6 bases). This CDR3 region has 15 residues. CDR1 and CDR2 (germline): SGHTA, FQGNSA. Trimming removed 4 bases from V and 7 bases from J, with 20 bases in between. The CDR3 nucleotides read TGTGCCAGCAGCTCCCCTACAGGGCTCCGTGGGGAGCAGTACTTC. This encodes CASSSPTGLRGEQYF.

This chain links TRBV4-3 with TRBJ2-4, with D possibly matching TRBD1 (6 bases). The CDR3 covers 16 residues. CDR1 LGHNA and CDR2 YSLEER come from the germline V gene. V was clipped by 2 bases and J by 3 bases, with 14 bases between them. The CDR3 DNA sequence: TGCGCCAGCAGCCAATCAGGGGTCGGTGGCAAAAACATTCAGTACTTC. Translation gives CASSQSGVGGKNIQYF.

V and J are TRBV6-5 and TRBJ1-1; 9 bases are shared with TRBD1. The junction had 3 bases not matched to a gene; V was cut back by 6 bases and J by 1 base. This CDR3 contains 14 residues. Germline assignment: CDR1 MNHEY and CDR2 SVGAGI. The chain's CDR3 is CASSPDRGNTEAFF. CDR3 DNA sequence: TGTGCCAGCAGCCCGGACAGGGGGAACACTGAAGCTTTCTTT.

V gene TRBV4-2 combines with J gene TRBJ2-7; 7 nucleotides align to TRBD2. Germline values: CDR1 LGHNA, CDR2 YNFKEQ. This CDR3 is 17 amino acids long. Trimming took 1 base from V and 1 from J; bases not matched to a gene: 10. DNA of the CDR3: TGTGCCAGCAGCCAAGGGGGGGGGACCCTCTCGTCCTACGAGCAGTACTTC. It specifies CASSQGGGTLSSYEQYF.

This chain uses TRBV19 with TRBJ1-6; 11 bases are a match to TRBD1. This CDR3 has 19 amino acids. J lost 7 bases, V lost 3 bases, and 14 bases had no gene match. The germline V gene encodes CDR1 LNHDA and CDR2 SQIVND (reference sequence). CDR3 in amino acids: CASSIPYTGQGARNSPLHF. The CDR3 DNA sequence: TGTGCCAGTAGTATCCCGTACACCGGACAGGGGGCGAGGAATTCACCCCTCCACTTT.

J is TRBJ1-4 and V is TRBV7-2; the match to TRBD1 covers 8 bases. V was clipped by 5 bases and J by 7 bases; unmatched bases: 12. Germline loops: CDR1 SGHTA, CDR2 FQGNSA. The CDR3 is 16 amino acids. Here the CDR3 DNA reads TGTGCCAGCAGCCTCCAGGCAGGGGGCGCGATTGAAAAACTGTTTTTT. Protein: CASSLQAGGAIEKLFF.

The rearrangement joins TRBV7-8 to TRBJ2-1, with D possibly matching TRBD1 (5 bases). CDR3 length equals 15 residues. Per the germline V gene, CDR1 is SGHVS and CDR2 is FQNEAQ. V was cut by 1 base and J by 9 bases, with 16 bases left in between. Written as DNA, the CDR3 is TGTGCCAGCAGCTTAGTTAGGCAGGGTCGTGGTGAGCAGTTCTTC. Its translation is CASSLVRQGRGEQFF.

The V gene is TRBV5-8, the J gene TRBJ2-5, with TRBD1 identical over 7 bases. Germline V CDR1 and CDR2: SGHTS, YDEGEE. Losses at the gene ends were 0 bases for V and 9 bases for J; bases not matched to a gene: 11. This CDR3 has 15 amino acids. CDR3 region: CASSLDHGTVPSQYF. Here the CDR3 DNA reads TGTGCCAGCAGCTTGGATCATGGGACAGTGCCATCCCAGTACTTC.

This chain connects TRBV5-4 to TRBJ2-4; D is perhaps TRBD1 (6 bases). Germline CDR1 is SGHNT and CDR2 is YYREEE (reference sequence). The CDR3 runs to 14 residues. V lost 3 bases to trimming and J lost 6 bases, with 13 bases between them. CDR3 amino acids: CASSSPQGPNIQYF. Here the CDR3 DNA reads TGTGCCAGCAGCTCGCCACAGGGCCCAAACATTCAGTACTTC.

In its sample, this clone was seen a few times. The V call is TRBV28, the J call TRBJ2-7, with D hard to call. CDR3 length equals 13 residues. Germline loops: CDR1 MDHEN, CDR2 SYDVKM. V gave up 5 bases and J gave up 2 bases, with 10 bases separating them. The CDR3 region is CASSRRFPYEQYF. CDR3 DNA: TGTGCCAGCAGTCGGCGGTTCCCCTACGAGCAGTACTTC.

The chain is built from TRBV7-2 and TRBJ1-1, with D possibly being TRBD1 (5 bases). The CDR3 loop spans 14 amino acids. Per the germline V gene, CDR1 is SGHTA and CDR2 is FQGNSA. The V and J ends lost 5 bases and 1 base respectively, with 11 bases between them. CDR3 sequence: CASSDSGPNTEAFF. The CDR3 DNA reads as TGTGCCAGCAGCGACAGTGGGCCGAACACTGAAGCTTTCTTT.

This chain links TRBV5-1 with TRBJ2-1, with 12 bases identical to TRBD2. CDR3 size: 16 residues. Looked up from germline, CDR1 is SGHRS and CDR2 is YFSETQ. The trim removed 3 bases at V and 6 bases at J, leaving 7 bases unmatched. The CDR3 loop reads CASSSLAGGLINEQFF. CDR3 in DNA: TGCGCCAGCAGCTCCCTAGCGGGGGGGCTAATCAATGAGCAGTTCTTC.

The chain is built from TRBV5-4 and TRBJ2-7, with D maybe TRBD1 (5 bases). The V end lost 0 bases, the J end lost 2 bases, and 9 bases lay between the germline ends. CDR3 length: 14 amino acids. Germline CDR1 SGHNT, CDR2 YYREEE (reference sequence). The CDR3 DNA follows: TGTGCCAGCAGCTTGGGACAGTTCACCTACGAGCAGTACTTC. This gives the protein CASSLGQFTYEQYF.

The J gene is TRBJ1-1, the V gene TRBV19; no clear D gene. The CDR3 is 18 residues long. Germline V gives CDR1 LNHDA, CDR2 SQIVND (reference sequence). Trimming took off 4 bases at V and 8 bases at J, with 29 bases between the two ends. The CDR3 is CASSKSLWERHDGGEAFF. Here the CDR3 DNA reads TGTGCCAGTAGTAAAAGCTTGTGGGAACGACACGACGGAGGGGAAGCTTTCTTT.

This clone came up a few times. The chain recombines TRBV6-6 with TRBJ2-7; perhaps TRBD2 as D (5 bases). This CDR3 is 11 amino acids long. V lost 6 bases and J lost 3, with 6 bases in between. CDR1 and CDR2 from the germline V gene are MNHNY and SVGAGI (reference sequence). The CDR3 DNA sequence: TGTGCCAGCAGCGGGGTCTACGAGCAGTACTTC. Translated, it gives CASSGVYEQYF.

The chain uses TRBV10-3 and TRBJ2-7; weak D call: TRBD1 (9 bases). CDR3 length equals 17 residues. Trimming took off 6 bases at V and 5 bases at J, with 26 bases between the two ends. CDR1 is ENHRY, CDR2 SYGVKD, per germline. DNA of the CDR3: TGTGCCATCAGGGGACAGGGTGGCGGGAGGCTTAGGAACGAGCAGTACTTC. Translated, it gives CAIRGQGGGRLRNEQYF.

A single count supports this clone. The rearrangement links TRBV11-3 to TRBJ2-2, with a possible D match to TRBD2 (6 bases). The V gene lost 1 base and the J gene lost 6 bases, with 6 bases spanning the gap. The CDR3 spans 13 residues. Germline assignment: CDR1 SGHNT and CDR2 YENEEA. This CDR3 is CASSLAGAGELFF. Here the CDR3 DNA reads TGTGCCAGCAGCTTAGCGGGGGCCGGGGAGCTGTTTTTT.

This CDR3 reads CASTQDVGTDTQYF. CDR3 DNA sequence: TGTGCCAGTACTCAGGATGTGGGCACAGATACGCAGTATTTT. This chain uses TRBV19 with TRBJ2-3; D is uncertain. Trimming cost V 7 bases and J 1 base, with 12 bases left between them. CDR3 length: 14 amino acids. Looked up from germline, CDR1 is LNHDA and CDR2 is SQIVND (reference sequence).

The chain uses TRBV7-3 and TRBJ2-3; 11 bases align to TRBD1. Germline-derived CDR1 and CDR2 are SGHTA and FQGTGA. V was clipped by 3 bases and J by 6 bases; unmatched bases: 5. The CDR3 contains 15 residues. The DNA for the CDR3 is TGTGCCAGCAGCTTTTCGGGACAGGGGGGGGATACGCAGTATTTT. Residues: CASSFSGQGGDTQYF.

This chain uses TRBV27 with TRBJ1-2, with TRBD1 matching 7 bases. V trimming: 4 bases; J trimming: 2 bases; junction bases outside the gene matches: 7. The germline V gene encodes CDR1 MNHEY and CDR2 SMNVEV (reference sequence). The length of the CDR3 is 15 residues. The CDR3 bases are TGTGCCAGCAGTTCGACCGGACAGGCCAACTATGGCTACACCTTC. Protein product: CASSSTGQANYGYTF.

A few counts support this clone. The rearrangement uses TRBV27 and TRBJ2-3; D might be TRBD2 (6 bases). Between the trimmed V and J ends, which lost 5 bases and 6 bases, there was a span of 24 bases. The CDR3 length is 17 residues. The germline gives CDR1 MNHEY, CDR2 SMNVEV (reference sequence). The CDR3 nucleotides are TGTGCCAGCAGTACCTCCGGGACTGAGTACTTCACTGATACGCAGTATTTT. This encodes CASSTSGTEYFTDTQYF.

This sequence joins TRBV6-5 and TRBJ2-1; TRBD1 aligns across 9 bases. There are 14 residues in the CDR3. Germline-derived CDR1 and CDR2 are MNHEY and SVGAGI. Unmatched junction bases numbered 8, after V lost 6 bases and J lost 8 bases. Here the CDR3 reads CASSFGTGSDEQFF. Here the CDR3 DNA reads TGTGCCAGCAGCTTCGGGACAGGGTCAGATGAGCAGTTCTTC.

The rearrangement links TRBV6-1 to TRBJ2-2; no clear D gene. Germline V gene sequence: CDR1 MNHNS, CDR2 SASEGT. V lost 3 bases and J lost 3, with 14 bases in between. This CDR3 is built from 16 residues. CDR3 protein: CASSDRLASDTGELFF. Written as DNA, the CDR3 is TGTGCCAGCAGTGACAGGCTGGCGTCGGACACCGGGGAGCTGTTTTTT.